These T cell receptor beta chains were read from a single sample in a study of T cell responses to AZD1222 COVID-19 vaccine. Assay: immunoSEQ multiplex PCR; the TCRdb copy retains only in-frame clones and omits some. The table shows 150,000 to 200,000 clones, with 88% occurring only once. Sequencing was performed on peripheral blood, taken on day 0 of AZD1222 vaccination. The receptors come from an adult in good health. Each CDR3 is given with its conserved first and last residue. D genes are given only for firm matches. A row's size may be missing; if present it is once, few, many or a size class.

15 | - | TRBD2 | TRBJ2-7 | TRBV5-1 | TGCGCCAGCAGCCAACCCGGACTAGCGGGGAAAGAGCAGTACTTC | CASSQPGLAGKEQYF
12 | few | - | TRBJ2-7 | TRBV14 | TGTGCCAGCAGCCAAGCCCGCGATCCGCAGTACTTC | CASSQARDPQYF
16 | - | - | TRBJ1-1 | TRBV6-5 | TGTGCCAGCAGTTACTCCCTTGGACCTGGAGGGACTGAAGCTTTCTTT | CASSYSLGPGGTEAFF
13 | - | - | TRBJ2-1 | TRBV12-3/TRBV12-4 | TGTGCCAGCAGTTTATTATCGGGTGATGAGCAGTTCTTC | CASSLLSGDEQFF
11 | few | - | TRBJ2-5 | TRBV18 | TGTGCCAGCTCAACGCAAGAGACCCAGTACTTC | CASSTQETQYF
16 | - | TRBD2 | TRBJ2-1 | TRBV6-2/TRBV6-3 | TGTGCCAGCAGCACCCAAGGGGGACTAGCGAGCGATGAGCAGTTCTTC | CASSTQGGLASDEQFF
15 | - | TRBD2 | TRBJ2-7 | TRBV19 | TGTGCCGCCCAAGAGAGGGGCGGGAGTTCCTACGAGCAGTACTTC | CAAQERGGSSYEQYF
13 | once | - | TRBJ1-3 | TRBV7-2 | TGTGCCAGCACCTTTCTGCCGGGAAACACCATATATTTT | CASTFLPGNTIYF
16 | - | TRBD1 | TRBJ2-2 | TRBV4-3 | TGCGCCAGCAGCCTTTCAGGGGGCGCCGGGACCGGGGAGCTGTTTTTT | CASSLSGGAGTGELFF
14 | - | - | TRBJ2-3 | TRBV27 | TGTGCCAGCAGTTTGAGACAGTTCACAGATACGCAGTATTTT | CASSLRQFTDTQYF
14 | - | - | TRBJ2-1 | TRBV6-4 | TGTGCCAGCAGTGAGCTTGAGTCCTACAATGAGCAGTTCTTC | CASSELESYNEQFF
18 | few | TRBD2 | TRBJ2-1 | TRBV4-3 | TGCGCCAGCAGCCGCGACTGGACTAGCGGGACCGGATACAATGAGCAGTTCTTC | CASSRDWTSGTGYNEQFF
15 | - | - | TRBJ2-1 | TRBV21-1 | TGTGCCAGCAGCCCCCTGGGAATGTTCTACAATGAGCAGTTCTTC | CASSPLGMFYNEQFF
12 | - | - | TRBJ1-3 | TRBV28 | TGTGCCAGCTTCGGGATTGGAAACACCATATATTTT | CASFGIGNTIYF
14 | - | - | TRBJ1-5 | TRBV6-2/TRBV6-3 | TGTGCCAGCAGTTCGGATGTGGGCAATCAGCCCCAGCATTTT | CASSSDVGNQPQHF
15 | - | - | TRBJ2-2 | TRBV19 | TGTGCCAGTAGTATAGGGGGCGAGAACACCGGGGAGCTGTTTTTT | CASSIGGENTGELFF
13 | - | - | TRBJ1-1 | TRBV20-1 | TGCAGTGCTAGTGACGGGGGCCTCACTGAAGCTTTCTTT | CSASDGGLTEAFF
13 | - | - | TRBJ1-2 | TRBV6-5 | TGTGCCACCCAGGAGCGGGGAAACTATGGCTACACCTTC | CATQERGNYGYTF
14 | - | TRBD1 | TRBJ2-3 | TRBV7-3 | TGTGCCAGCAGCGACGGGACAGGAACAGATACGCAGTATTTT | CASSDGTGTDTQYF
15 | - | - | TRBJ1-1 | TRBV5-4 | TGTGCCAGCAGCTTCCGGGACCTCATCAACACTGAAGCTTTCTTT | CASSFRDLINTEAFF
16 | - | - | TRBJ1-1 | TRBV5-4 | TGTGCCAGCAGCCAATTCTACAGAACCATGAACACTGAAGCTTTCTTT | CASSQFYRTMNTEAFF
15 | - | TRBD2 | TRBJ2-7 | TRBV9 | TGTGCCAGCAGCCCCCGACTAGCGGGGGATGACGAGCAGTACTTC | CASSPRLAGDDEQYF
13 | - | - | TRBJ1-6 | TRBV30 | TGTGCCTCGCCGGGACCCAACAATTCACCCCTCCACTTT | CASPGPNNSPLHF
16 | - | TRBD1 | TRBJ2-5 | TRBV18 | TGTGCCAGCTCGTCCACCGGGACAGGGGCCCAAGAGACCCAGTACTTC | CASSSTGTGAQETQYF
13 | - | - | TRBJ1-1 | TRBV15 | TGTGCCACCTCGGAAGGGGGTAACACTGAAGCTTTCTTT | CATSEGGNTEAFF
14 | - | TRBD1 | TRBJ2-7 | TRBV6-1 | TGTGCCAGCAGTGAATCTGGACAGGGGTACGAGCAGTACTTC | CASSESGQGYEQYF
11 | - | - | TRBJ1-2 | TRBV28 | TGTGCCAGCATGAAGGCCTATGGCTACACCTTC | CASMKAYGYTF
13 | - | - | TRBJ1-3 | TRBV9 | TGTGCCAGCGGGAGCTTTGGGGGAAACACCATATATTTT | CASGSFGGNTIYF
15 | - | - | TRBJ2-7 | TRBV28 | TGTGCCAGCAATACCGCGGGGTTTAGCTCCTACGAGCAGTACTTC | CASNTAGFSSYEQYF
15 | - | TRBD1 | TRBJ1-2 | TRBV10-3 | TGTGCCATCAGTGAGTGGACAGGGCCTTTCTATGGCTACACCTTC | CAISEWTGPFYGYTF
13 | - | - | TRBJ1-2 | TRBV11-2 | TGTGCCAGCAGCCCAGGGGTCCTCTATGGCTACACCTTC | CASSPGVLYGYTF
14 | - | - | TRBJ1-1 | TRBV3-1/TRBV3-2 | TGTGCCAGCAGCCAAGCGGGGGGCTACACTGAAGCTTTCTTT | CASSQAGGYTEAFF
12 | - | - | TRBJ1-5 | TRBV10-2 | TGCGCCAGCAGTGGGGGGGACCAGCCCCAGCATTTT | CASSGGDQPQHF
13 | - | - | TRBJ1-1 | TRBV4-3 | TGCGCCAGCAGCGCGCACAGGAACACTGAAGCTTTCTTT | CASSAHRNTEAFF
16 | - | TRBD2 | TRBJ2-5 | TRBV5-1 | TGCGCCAGCAGCTCGATCCCGACTAGCGGGAGGGAGACCCAGTACTTC | CASSSIPTSGRETQYF
14 | - | TRBD1 | TRBJ2-7 | TRBV7-2 | TGTGCCAGCAGCTCCGGGACAGGGTACTACGAGCAGTACTTC | CASSSGTGYYEQYF